This T cell receptor (beta chain) was identified in a study of shared clonotypes between healthy human individuals. None of the donors, who were healthy HIV-negative adults, had recently had acute infections or vaccinations. Germline CDR1 reads SGDLS; CDR2 reads YYNGEE. J was trimmed by 5 bases and V by 0 bases; bases with no gene match: 5. This CDR3 is built from 15 residues. Clones were read by immunoSEQ multiplex PCR, and TCRdb kept only the in-frame ones, dropping some. The sample yields some 2,500,000 clones, 85% to 95% seen once. The V and J genes are TRBV9 and TRBJ2-7; 10 positions match TRBD2. This TCR was sampled from a young man in good health. Some clones in this sample may be carry-over from other donors' samples. Sequencing used naive CD4+ T cells from PBMCs. Subset denoted: CD45RA+ positively selected. In DNA, the CDR3 is TGTGCCAGCAGCGTAGGAACTAGCGGGATGCACGAGCAGTACTTC. The encoded protein is CASSVGTSGMHEQYF.